The entry below gives a single TCR beta chain sequence along with its context. Its antigen is undetermined. The data originate from a study of cytomegalovirus exposure and HLA in healthy donors. Regarding the study as a whole: Earlier findings revealed that most TCR beta V segments proved productive either about 90% or about 30% of the time. Association of a missense DCLRE1C variant with TCR beta V- and J-gene trimming was reported in a later analysis.

The PCR contained 60 Vbeta and 13 Jbeta primers. Profiling relied on immunoSEQ multiplex PCR, and the TCRdb table lists in-frame clones only, not all of them. Among about 150,000 clones listed, approximately 73% were seen once. The germline V gene encodes CDR1 MGHRA and CDR2 YSYEKL. The junction had 10 bases not matched to a gene; V was cut back by 2 bases and J by 6 bases. The length of the CDR3 is 17 residues. The specimen was PBMCs. The chain has TRBV4-1 and TRBJ1-2; TRBD1 agrees at 12 bases. The TCR was taken from a young woman in good health and CMV-seropositive. The CDR3: CASSQLRLGQGANGYTF. CDR3 bases: TGCGCCAGCAGCCAATTAAGATTGGGACAGGGGGCGAATGGCTACACCTTC.